The next 30 T cell receptor beta chains were all read from a single sample in a study of T cell responses to AZD1222 COVID-19 vaccine. Repertoires were generated with immunoSEQ multiplex PCR, while TCRdb's copy carries only in-frame clones and drops some. This repertoire shows tens of thousands of clones, about 92% found once; its top ten account for approximately 5%. Material: peripheral blood, obtained 28 days after the second AZD1222 dose. The receptors stem from an adult who received the AZD1222 COVID-19 vaccine.

The chain links TRBV7-7 to TRBJ2-1; D call uncertain. The germline V gene has CDR1 SSHAT and CDR2 FNYEAQ (reference sequence). Trimming removed 5 bases from V and 6 bases from J, with 14 bases in between. The CDR3 runs 14 residues. The CDR3 here is CASSPRGSLNEQFF. Here the CDR3 DNA reads TGTGCCAGCAGCCCCCGTGGGTCCCTCAATGAGCAGTTCTTC. Drawing the rest from reference TRBV7-7 and TRBJ2-1, the complete variable domain is GAGVSQSPRYKVTKRGQDVTLRCDPISSHATLYWYQQALGQGPEFLTYFNYEAQPDKSGLPSDRFSAERPEGSISTLTIQRTEQRDSAMYRCASSPRGSLNEQFFGPGTRLTVL.

This clone was picked up one time. The chain is built from TRBV3-1 (or the pseudogene TRBV3-2) and TRBJ1-1; D perhaps matches TRBD1 (5 bases). The germline V and J ends were trimmed by 4 bases and 10 bases, with 16 bases remaining between them. In germline, CDR1 is LGHDT, CDR2 YNNKEL (reference sequence). CDR3 size: 13 residues. CDR3 residues: CASSPRWGSGAFF. The CDR3 nucleotides read TGTGCCAGCAGCCCACGTTGGGGCTCTGGAGCTTTCTTT.

The chain couples TRBV4-1 to TRBJ2-7; 8 bases fit TRBD2. The CDR3 covers 13 residues. Germline values: CDR1 MGHRA, CDR2 YSYEKL. V was pared by 4 bases and J by 3 bases, with 2 bases of the junction left unmatched. The CDR3 DNA follows: TGCGCCAGCAGCCCCGGGAGGGGCTACGAGCAGTACTTC. It yields the protein CASSPGRGYEQYF.

The chain couples TRBV7-8 to TRBJ2-1; TRBD1 is a possible D gene (6 bases). Looked up from germline, CDR1 is SGHVS and CDR2 is FQNEAQ. V was shortened by 5 bases and J by 6 bases, with 11 bases between the two germline ends. CDR3 length: 13 amino acids. The CDR3 DNA reads TGTGCCAGCAGCGCGACAGGTATCAATGAGCAGTTCTTC. It is translated as CASSATGINEQFF.

The rearrangement joins TRBV21-1 to TRBJ2-7; the DNA was not used to check the table's D call, TRBD1. TRBV21-1 has pseudogene status. The length of the CDR3 is 17 residues. Here the CDR3 DNA reads TGTGCCAGCAGCAAAGCCCGGACAGGCCCTCTCGGACACAAGCAGTACTTC. Protein sequence: CASSKARTGPLGHKQYF.

This chain joins TRBV11-1 and TRBJ1-1; D is unresolved. With 4 bases removed from V and 0 bases from J, the gap between germline ends came to 9 bases. CDR1 SGHAT and CDR2 FQDESV come from the germline V gene (reference sequence). The CDR3 contains 14 residues. CDR3 DNA: TGTGCCAGCAGCTCAAGCAGCCTGAACACTGAAGCTTTCTTT. Its translation is CASSSSSLNTEAFF. Complete variable domain (other parts from reference TRBV11-1 and TRBJ1-1): EAEVAQSPRYKITEKSQAVAFWCDPISGHATLYWYRQILGQGPELLVQFQDESVVDDSQLPKDRFSAERLKGVDSTLKIQPAELGDSAMYLCASSSSSLNTEAFFGQGTRLTVV.

The genes are TRBV19 and TRBJ2-7; 7 bases align to TRBD2. This CDR3 contains 13 residues. V trimming: 8 bases; J trimming: 2 bases; junction bases outside the gene matches: 6. Germline CDR1 LNHDA, CDR2 SQIVND (reference sequence). The CDR3 sequence: CASSGLQTYEQYF. The CDR3 coding sequence is TGTGCCAGTTCGGGACTACAGACCTACGAGCAGTACTTC.

The gene calls are TRBV7-2 and TRBJ2-5; D is unclear. Trimming took off 4 bases at V and 5 bases at J, with 14 bases between the two ends. Germline V gene sequence: CDR1 SGHTA, CDR2 FQGNSA. There are 14 residues in the CDR3. In nucleotides, the CDR3 is TGTGCCAGCAGCTCCTTGTTTTTCCTCGAGACCCAGTACTTC. Residues: CASSSLFFLETQYF.

The chain has TRBV4-2 and TRBJ1-1; maybe TRBD1 (6 bases). Trimming shortened V by 4 bases and J by 5 bases, and 23 bases separated the two germline ends. The CDR3 totals 17 residues. Germline assignment: CDR1 LGHNA and CDR2 YNFKEQ. The CDR3 reads CASSPISSNRVGTEAFF. The CDR3 nucleotides are TGTGCCAGCAGCCCGATAAGCTCGAACAGGGTAGGAACTGAAGCTTTCTTT.

Details on this clone: The same CDR3 arises from other DNA sequences in this sample as well. This rearrangement joins TRBV6-5 to TRBJ1-2; 9 bases are shared with TRBD1. The germline gives CDR1 MNHEY, CDR2 SVGAGI. J was trimmed by 4 bases and V by 6 bases; bases with no gene match: 9. CDR3 length: 15 residues. CDR3 amino acids: CASRAQGARGYGYTF. Written as DNA, the CDR3 is TGTGCCAGCAGAGCACAGGGGGCGCGCGGCTATGGCTACACCTTC.

This chain joins TRBV30 and TRBJ2-7; D uncertain. The germline V gene encodes CDR1 GTSNPN and CDR2 SVGIG (reference sequence). Trimming stripped 0 bases from V and 5 bases from J, with 5 bases between. The CDR3 has 11 residues. CDR3 coding DNA: TGTGCCTGGAGTGTAGGGCACGAGCAGTACTTC. It specifies CAWSVGHEQYF.

The gene calls are TRBV19 and TRBJ2-1; 14 bases map to TRBD2. V was pared by 5 bases and J by 12 bases, with 12 bases of the junction left unmatched. This CDR3 has 16 residues. The V gene's germline CDR1 is LNHDA and CDR2 SQIVND (reference sequence). DNA for the CDR3: TGTGCCAGTAGTTCGGGACTAGCGGGAGCCACCTCAGGGCAGTTCTTC. Encoded protein: CASSSGLAGATSGQFF. The complete variable domain, with remaining parts taken from reference TRBV19 and TRBJ2-1, reads DGGITQSPKYLFRKEGQNVTLSCEQNLNHDAMYWYRQDPGQGLRLIYYSQIVNDFQKGDIAEGYSVSREKKESFPLTVTSAQKNPTAFYLCASSSGLAGATSGQFFGPGTRLTVL.

The rearrangement links TRBV30 to TRBJ1-2, with 7 positions matching TRBD1. V lost 1 base and J lost 3; bases outside the gene matches: 2. Looked up from germline, CDR1 is GTSNPN and CDR2 is SVGIG (reference sequence). The CDR3 is made up of 13 amino acids. CDR3 region: CAWSGGQYYGYTF. CDR3 DNA: TGTGCCTGGAGTGGGGGACAGTACTATGGCTACACCTTC. Based on the CDR3 plus reference TRBV30 and TRBJ1-2, the full variable domain is SQTIHQWPATLVQPVGSPLSLECTVEGTSNPNLYWYRQAAGRGLQLLFYSVGIGQISSEVPQNLSASRPQDRQFILSSKKLLLSDSGFYLCAWSGGQYYGYTFGSGTRLTVV.

The J gene is TRBJ1-5, the V gene TRBV30, with 7 bases lining up with TRBD1. The CDR3 is made up of 14 amino acids. V lost 4 bases, J lost 3 bases, and 6 bases stayed unmatched. The germline CDR1 and CDR2 sequences are GTSNPN and SVGIG (reference sequence). CDR3 DNA sequence: TGTGCCTGGACCCCAGGGGGTCCCAATCAGCCCCAGCATTTT. It encodes CAWTPGGPNQPQHF.

This rearrangement joins TRBV21-1 to TRBJ2-5; TRBD1 reflects the table's D call only, with no check against the DNA. TRBV21-1 is flagged as a pseudogene. The CDR3 is 16 amino acids. As DNA, the CDR3 is TGTGCCAGCAGCAAAGTTCCAGGGGTAGGAGAAGAGACCCAGTACTTC. This encodes CASSKVPGVGEETQYF.

The CDR3 bases are TGTGCCGCCGTACCGGGACTAGACTCCTACGAGCAGTACTTC. It codes for CAAVPGLDSYEQYF. The gene calls are TRBV10-3 and TRBJ2-7, with 8 nucleotides matching TRBD2. CDR3 size: 14 residues. Germline CDR1 is ENHRY and CDR2 is SYGVKD. V dropped 11 bases and J dropped 0; count of bases not matched to a gene: 9.

Only one count was recorded for this clone. The rearrangement links TRBV15 to TRBJ2-6; 10 bases fit TRBD1. The CDR3 sequence is 18 residues long. Losses at the gene ends were 2 bases for V and 0 bases for J; bases not matched to a gene: 4. The germline V gene encodes CDR1 LNHNV and CDR2 YYDKDF (reference sequence). CDR3 sequence: CATSRPGQGISGANVLTF. DNA for the CDR3: TGTGCCACCAGCAGACCGGGACAGGGGATCTCTGGGGCCAACGTCCTGACTTTC. Supplemented by reference TRBV15 and TRBJ2-6, the full variable domain reads DAMVIQNPRYQVTQFGKPVTLSCSQTLNHNVMYWYQQKSSQAPKLLFHYYDKDFNNEADTPDNFQSRRPNTSFCFLDIRSPGLGDTAMYLCATSRPGQGISGANVLTFGAGSRLTVL.

The rearrangement joins TRBV11-2 to TRBJ1-1, with TRBD1 matching over 7 bases. Per the germline V gene, CDR1 is SGHAT and CDR2 is FQNNGV. The V and J ends lost 8 bases and 5 bases, in that order; junction bases with no gene match: 8. The CDR3 spans 13 residues. The DNA of the CDR3 is TGTGCCAGCTCCAGGGGGGAAGAGACTGAAGCTTTCTTT. Translated: CASSRGEETEAFF.

The rearrangement links TRBV11-2 to TRBJ2-7, with TRBD1 matching 7 bases. The CDR3 is made up of 16 amino acids. The junction had 13 bases not matched to a gene; V was cut back by 5 bases and J by 3 bases. Germline V lookup: CDR1 SGHAT, CDR2 FQNNGV. The CDR3 loop is CASSARRTGGLYEQYF. CDR3 nucleotides: TGTGCCAGCAGCGCAAGGCGGACAGGAGGCCTCTACGAGCAGTACTTC. The variable domain in full, completed from reference TRBV11-2 and TRBJ2-7, reads EAGVAQSPRYKIIEKRQSVAFWCNPISGHATLYWYQQILGQGPKLLIQFQNNGVVDDSQLPKDRFSAERLKGVDSTLKIQPAKLEDSAVYLCASSARRTGGLYEQYFGPGTRLTVT.

The chain carries TRBV30 and TRBJ1-2, with D possibly TRBD1 on 5 matching bases. This CDR3 comprises 12 residues. V was trimmed by 3 bases and J by 4 bases, leaving 9 bases between them. Germline V CDR1 and CDR2: GTSNPN, SVGIG (reference sequence). CDR3 protein: CAWRRGGYGYTF. The CDR3 bases are TGTGCCTGGAGGAGGGGCGGCTATGGCTACACCTTC.

This chain joins TRBV9 and TRBJ2-5; D is uncertain. V lost 1 base, J lost 0 bases, and 4 bases lay in between. The length of the CDR3 is 13 residues. In germline, CDR1 is SGDLS, CDR2 YYNGEE. The CDR3 here is CASSVTDQETQYF. CDR3 nucleotide sequence: TGTGCCAGCAGCGTAACAGACCAAGAGACCCAGTACTTC.

The rearrangement uses TRBV7-2 and TRBJ2-2, with 11 bases fitting TRBD2. Trimming took 2 bases from V and 5 from J; bases not matched to a gene: 10. CDR1 and CDR2 (germline): SGHTA, FQGNSA. The CDR3 runs 18 residues. In DNA form, the CDR3 reads TGTGCCAGCAGCTTAAGGGCGGTGACTAGCGGGAAAACCGGGGAGCTGTTTTTT. Translated: CASSLRAVTSGKTGELFF.

This chain connects TRBV27 to TRBJ1-1, with no clear D. V was clipped by 4 bases and J by 0 bases, with 9 bases between them. The germline V gene encodes CDR1 MNHEY and CDR2 SMNVEV (reference sequence). The CDR3 covers 14 residues. CDR3 bases: TGTGCCAGCAGTTCGGGAATCCTGAACACTGAAGCTTTCTTT. Its protein is CASSSGILNTEAFF.

This rearrangement joins TRBV5-1 to TRBJ2-1, with TRBD2 matching over 13 bases. The CDR3 sequence is 15 residues long. Looked up from germline, CDR1 is SGHRS and CDR2 is YFSETQ. J was trimmed by 8 bases and V by 5 bases; bases with no gene match: 7. The CDR3 here is CASRLAGGERDEQFF. As DNA, the CDR3 is TGCGCCAGCAGACTAGCGGGAGGGGAGCGGGATGAGCAGTTCTTC.

The chain has TRBV11-3 and TRBJ2-1, with D perhaps matching TRBD1 (6 bases). In germline, CDR1 is SGHNT, CDR2 YENEEA. The CDR3 contains 14 residues. Between the trimmed V and J ends, which lost 5 bases and 10 bases, there was a span of 18 bases. The CDR3 coding sequence is TGTGCCAGCAGCGCCACCGCACAGGGATACGAGCAGTTCTTC. Protein sequence: CASSATAQGYEQFF.

The chain employs TRBV19 and TRBJ1-6; TRBD1 matches 7 bases. Trimming took 6 bases from V and 6 from J; bases not matched to a gene: 8. The CDR3 is 15 residues long. The germline gives CDR1 LNHDA, CDR2 SQIVND (reference sequence). The CDR3, as DNA: TGTGCCAGTAGCAACCGACAGGGCTCTAATTCACCCCTCCACTTT. It is translated as CASSNRQGSNSPLHF.

The V and J genes are TRBV6-4 and TRBJ2-1, with D hard to call. CDR1 and CDR2 from the germline V gene are MRHNA and SNTAGT. Trimming removed 0 bases at V and 6 bases at J, with 6 bases between. The CDR3 is made up of 13 amino acids. The CDR3, as DNA: TGTGCCAGCAGTGACTCGCCGACCAATGAGCAGTTCTTC. Protein sequence: CASSDSPTNEQFF.

V is TRBV6-6 and J is TRBJ1-1, with 7 positions matching TRBD1. CDR3 length: 16 amino acids. Germline CDR1 MNHNY, CDR2 SVGAGI (reference sequence). V was pared by 4 bases and J by 7 bases, with 15 bases of the junction left unmatched. This CDR3 is CASSWTLGTVSIEAFF. In DNA, the CDR3 is TGTGCCAGCAGTTGGACCTTGGGGACAGTATCAATTGAAGCTTTCTTT.

The chain has TRBV7-8 and TRBJ1-2; possibly TRBD1 for D (6 bases). CDR1 and CDR2 from the germline V gene are SGHVS and FQNEAQ. CDR3 length: 15 amino acids. V lost 1 base and J 3 bases, leaving 12 bases between the germline ends. The CDR3 loop is CASSLVGGEDYGYTF. CDR3 bases: TGTGCCAGCAGCTTAGTAGGGGGTGAGGACTATGGCTACACCTTC.

This clone was detected only once. The V call is TRBV28, the J call TRBJ2-1, with TRBD2 matching 7 bases. CDR3 length: 14 residues. J was trimmed by 3 bases and V by 7 bases; bases with no gene match: 6. CDR1 and CDR2 from the germline V gene are MDHEN and SYDVKM. Here the CDR3 DNA reads TGTGCCAGCATAGGTCTAGCGGACTACAATGAGCAGTTCTTC. Its protein product is CASIGLADYNEQFF.